This T cell receptor (beta chain) was profiled in a study of blood T cell repertoires in COVID-19. Across the study: COVID-19 samples from acute and convalescent phases originated in the United States, Italy and Spain.

Participants were aged roughly 18 to 90 years from around 25 US areas. Clinical histories supplied by participants themselves formed the basis of cohort assignment. The junction had 2 bases not matched to a gene; V was cut back by 0 bases and J by 3 bases. Germline values: CDR1 GTSNPN, CDR2 SVGIG (reference sequence). This CDR3 spans 14 amino acids. TCRdb keeps only in-frame clones here, not all; method: immunoSEQ multiplex PCR. The sample gives around 280,000 clones, 90% of which show up once; about 1.7% is in the top ten. The sample was PBMCs or T cells enriched from blood (not recorded which). This TCR came from a woman between 18 and 29 years old with acute COVID-19. The J gene is TRBJ2-7, the V gene TRBV30; 10 nucleotides agree with TRBD1. The CDR3 DNA is TGTGCCTGGAGTGTTTGGACAGGGGGCTACGAGCAGTACTTC. It codes for CAWSVWTGGYEQYF.